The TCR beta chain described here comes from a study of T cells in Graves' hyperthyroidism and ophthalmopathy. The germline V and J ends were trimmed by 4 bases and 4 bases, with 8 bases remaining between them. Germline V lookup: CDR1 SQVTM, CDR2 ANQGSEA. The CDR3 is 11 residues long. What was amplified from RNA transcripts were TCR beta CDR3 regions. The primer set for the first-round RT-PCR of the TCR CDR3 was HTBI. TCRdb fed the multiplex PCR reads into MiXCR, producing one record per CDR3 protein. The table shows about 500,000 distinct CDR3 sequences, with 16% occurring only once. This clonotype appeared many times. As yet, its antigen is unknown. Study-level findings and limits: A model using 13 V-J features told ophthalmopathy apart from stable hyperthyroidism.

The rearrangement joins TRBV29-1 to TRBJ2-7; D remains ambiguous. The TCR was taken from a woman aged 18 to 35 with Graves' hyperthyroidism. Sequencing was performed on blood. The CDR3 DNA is TGCAGCGTTGTCCTTTATTACGAGCAGTACTTC. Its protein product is CSVVLYYEQYF.